This is a list of T cell receptor beta chains from one sample in a study of blood T cell repertoires in COVID-19. Here immunoSEQ multiplex PCR was the method, and the copy in TCRdb shows in-frame clones only, minus some. The sample records around 430,000 clones, 85% to 90% being singletons. The sequencing input was PBMCs or T cells enriched from blood (not recorded which). These receptors originate from a woman aged 45 to 65 who had recovered from COVID-19. Each CDR3 is given with its conserved first and last residue. D genes are given only for firm matches. Part of the rows lack a size; the others show once, few, many or a class for expanded clones.

CDR3: CASTGIHGTEAFF
DNA: TGTGCCAGCACGGGGATCCACGGCACTGAAGCTTTCTTT
V: TRBV19
D: .
size: .
J: TRBJ1-1
length: 13

CDR3: CASSSGTGDHEQYF
DNA: TGCGCCAGCAGCTCTGGGACAGGGGACCACGAGCAGTACTTC
V: TRBV5-1
D: TRBD1
size: .
J: TRBJ2-7
length: 14

CDR3: CASSFTSGGEYEQYF
DNA: TGCGCCAGCAGCTTCACTAGCGGGGGGGAGTACGAGCAGTACTTC
V: TRBV5-1
D: TRBD2
size: few
J: TRBJ2-7
length: 15

CDR3: CASSVAGGTGELFF
DNA: TGTGCCAGCAGTGTTGCAGGGGGAACCGGGGAGCTGTTTTTT
V: TRBV6-4
D: TRBD1
size: .
J: TRBJ2-2
length: 14

CDR3: CAIKDNMNTEAFF
DNA: TGTGCCATTAAGGACAATATGAACACTGAAGCTTTCTTT
V: TRBV19
D: .
size: .
J: TRBJ1-1
length: 13

CDR3: CATSDQGNYGYTF
DNA: TGTGCCACCAGTGACCAGGGAAACTATGGCTACACCTTC
V: TRBV24-1
D: .
size: .
J: TRBJ1-2
length: 13

CDR3: CASSLMSGQSNQPQHF
DNA: TGTGCCAGCAGCTTGATGTCGGGACAGAGCAATCAGCCCCAGCATTTT
V: TRBV5-5
D: TRBD1
size: few
J: TRBJ1-5
length: 16

CDR3: CSVGQAGLAHGYTF
DNA: TGCAGCGTTGGTCAGGCAGGACTAGCTCATGGCTACACCTTC
V: TRBV29-1
D: .
size: few
J: TRBJ1-2
length: 14

CDR3: CAITAGQGDYGYTF
DNA: TGTGCCATCACCGCAGGACAGGGAGACTATGGCTACACCTTC
V: TRBV10-3
D: TRBD1
size: .
J: TRBJ1-2
length: 14

CDR3: CASSLNLGVNTEAFF
DNA: TGTGCCAGCAGCTTGAACCTAGGGGTGAACACTGAAGCTTTCTTT
V: TRBV4-2
D: .
size: .
J: TRBJ1-1
length: 15

CDR3: CASSPWDRGFTGELFF
DNA: TGTGCCAGTAGTCCCTGGGACAGGGGGTTCACCGGGGAGCTGTTTTTT
V: TRBV19
D: TRBD1
size: .
J: TRBJ2-2
length: 16

CDR3: CASSLDTGGRAEAFF
DNA: TGTGCCAGCAGCTTAGATACAGGGGGGAGGGCTGAAGCTTTCTTT
V: TRBV7-9
D: TRBD1
size: .
J: TRBJ1-1
length: 15

CDR3: CASSLQGRTEAFF
DNA: TGCGCCAGCAGCTTACAGGGGAGGACTGAAGCTTTCTTT
V: TRBV5-1
D: TRBD1
size: .
J: TRBJ1-1
length: 13

CDR3: CAWDRGSNYGYTF
DNA: TGTGCCTGGGATAGGGGTAGTAACTATGGCTACACCTTC
V: TRBV30
D: .
size: .
J: TRBJ1-2
length: 13

CDR3: CASSYAEDTGELFF
DNA: TGTGCCAGCAGTTATGCAGAGGACACCGGGGAGCTGTTTTTT
V: TRBV6-2/TRBV6-3
D: .
size: few
J: TRBJ2-2
length: 14

CDR3: CASSKHQDRGAEAFF
DNA: TGTGCCAGCAGCAAACATCAGGACAGGGGGGCTGAAGCTTTCTTT
V: TRBV6-5
D: TRBD1
size: once
J: TRBJ1-1
length: 15

CDR3: CASSLWEQGNEQYF
DNA: TGTGCCAGCAGCTTATGGGAACAGGGGAACGAGCAGTACTTC
V: TRBV7-2
D: TRBD1
size: .
J: TRBJ2-7
length: 14

CDR3: CASSPQPRDRRQNIQYF
DNA: TGTGCCAGCAGCCCACAACCTAGAGACCGTCGCCAAAACATTCAGTACTTC
V: TRBV7-8
D: .
size: once
J: TRBJ2-4
length: 17

CDR3: CASSMTRVNTEAFF
DNA: TGTGCCAGTAGTATGACCCGGGTGAACACTGAAGCTTTCTTT
V: TRBV19
D: .
size: .
J: TRBJ1-1
length: 14

CDR3: CASSYRDGGANVLTF
DNA: TGTGCCAGCAGTTACAGGGATGGAGGGGCCAACGTCCTGACTTTC
V: TRBV2
D: .
size: .
J: TRBJ2-6
length: 15

CDR3: CASSTPPAGLNQPQHF
DNA: TGTGCCAGTAGTACCCCACCCGCAGGGCTCAATCAGCCCCAGCATTTT
V: TRBV19
D: .
size: .
J: TRBJ1-5
length: 16

CDR3: CASSSQGASQPQHF
DNA: TGTGCCAGCAGCTCACAGGGGGCGAGTCAGCCCCAGCATTTT
V: TRBV5-4
D: TRBD1
size: .
J: TRBJ1-5
length: 14

CDR3: CASSQSQGGAEKLFF
DNA: TGTGCCAGCAGCCAATCGCAGGGTGGGGCTGAAAAACTGTTTTTT
V: TRBV3-1/TRBV3-2
D: .
size: .
J: TRBJ1-4
length: 15

CDR3: CASLGGRVLEKLFF
DNA: TGTGCCAGCCTGGGGGGGCGGGTTTTAGAAAAACTGTTTTTT
V: TRBV28
D: .
size: .
J: TRBJ1-4
length: 14

CDR3: CASSLGLAGDYEQYF
DNA: TGTGCCAGCAGCTTAGGCCTAGCGGGGGACTACGAGCAGTACTTC
V: TRBV11-2
D: TRBD2
size: .
J: TRBJ2-7
length: 15

CDR3: CASSQDLGGSYEQYF
DNA: TGCGCCAGCAGCCAAGATCTGGGGGGTTCGTACGAGCAGTACTTC
V: TRBV4-3
D: .
size: .
J: TRBJ2-7
length: 15

CDR3: CASSRGNLEEPQHF
DNA: TGTGCCAGTAGCAGAGGTAACCTCGAGGAGCCCCAGCATTTT
V: TRBV19
D: .
size: .
J: TRBJ1-5
length: 14

CDR3: CASSLPGMIETQYF
DNA: TGTGCCAGCAGCTTACCAGGGATGATAGAGACCCAGTACTTC
V: TRBV11-2
D: .
size: .
J: TRBJ2-5
length: 14

CDR3: CASSIDRTEAFF
DNA: TGTGCCAGTAGTATAGATCGCACTGAAGCTTTCTTT
V: TRBV19
D: .
size: .
J: TRBJ1-1
length: 12

CDR3: CASTRDEQYF
DNA: TGTGCCAGCACGCGGGACGAGCAGTACTTC
V: TRBV2
D: .
size: .
J: TRBJ2-7
length: 10

CDR3: CASSLDRATEAFF
DNA: TGTGCCAGCAGCTTGGACAGGGCCACTGAAGCTTTCTTT
V: TRBV7-2
D: TRBD1
size: .
J: TRBJ1-1
length: 13

CDR3: CASSLDRGMGGETQYF
DNA: TGTGCCAGCAGCTTAGATCGTGGGATGGGGGGGGAGACCCAGTACTTC
V: TRBV7-6
D: TRBD2
size: .
J: TRBJ2-5
length: 16

CDR3: CASSPPWQDNQPQHF
DNA: TGCGCCAGCAGCCCCCCCTGGCAGGACAATCAGCCCCAGCATTTT
V: TRBV4-1
D: .
size: .
J: TRBJ1-5
length: 15

CDR3: CASSTTEGSEAFF
DNA: TGTGCCAGCTCAACCACAGAGGGTTCTGAAGCTTTCTTT
V: TRBV18
D: .
size: .
J: TRBJ1-1
length: 13

CDR3: CASAGQISSGANVLTF
DNA: TGTGCCAGCGCGGGACAGATTAGCTCTGGGGCCAACGTCCTGACTTTC
V: TRBV2
D: .
size: once
J: TRBJ2-6
length: 16